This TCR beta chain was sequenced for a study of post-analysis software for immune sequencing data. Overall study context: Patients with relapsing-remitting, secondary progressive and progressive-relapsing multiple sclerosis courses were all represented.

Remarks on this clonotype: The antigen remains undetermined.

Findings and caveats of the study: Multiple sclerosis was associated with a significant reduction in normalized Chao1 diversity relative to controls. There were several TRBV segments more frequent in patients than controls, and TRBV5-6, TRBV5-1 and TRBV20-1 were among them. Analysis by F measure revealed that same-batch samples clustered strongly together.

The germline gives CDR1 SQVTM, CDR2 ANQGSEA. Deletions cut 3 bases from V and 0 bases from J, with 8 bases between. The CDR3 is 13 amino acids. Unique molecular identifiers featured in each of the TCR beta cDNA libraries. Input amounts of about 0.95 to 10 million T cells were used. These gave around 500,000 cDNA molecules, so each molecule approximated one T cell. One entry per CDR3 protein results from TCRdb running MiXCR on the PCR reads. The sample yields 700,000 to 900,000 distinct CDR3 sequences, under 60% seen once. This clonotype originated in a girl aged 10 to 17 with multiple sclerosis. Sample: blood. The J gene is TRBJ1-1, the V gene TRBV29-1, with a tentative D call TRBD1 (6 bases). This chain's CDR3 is CSVDGGLNTEAFF. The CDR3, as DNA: TGCAGCGTTGACGGGGGCCTGAACACTGAAGCTTTCTTT.